This is a list of T cell receptor beta chains from one sample in a study of T cell repertoires in cytomegalovirus infection. No antigen has been identified for these receptors. TCRdb redid the calling of the reads with MiXCR, one entry per CDR3 protein. The data contain approximately 910,000 distinct CDR3 sequences, more than 25% of them seen just once; the ten biggest clones take up about 14%. Sequencing used cultured CD8+ T cells from PBMCs, obtained from culture after CMV antigen stimulation. These receptors originate from a human donor in good health (CMV status not recorded). Some clones in this sample may be carry-over from other donors' samples. Each CDR3 is given with its conserved first and last residue. Each record gives: J gene, clone size, D gene, V gene, CDR3 DNA, CDR3 protein. The D gene is left open where the match is weak. Rows may omit the clone size; those that give it use once, few, many or a size class.

j_call: TRBJ1-1
clone_size: many
d_call: .
v_call: TRBV6-2/TRBV6-3
cdr3_nt: TGTGCCAGCACCAAACACAGGGAGTTGATGAACACTGAAGCTTTCTTT
cdr3_aa: CASTKHRELMNTEAFF

j_call: TRBJ2-1
clone_size: .
d_call: .
v_call: TRBV4-3
cdr3_nt: TGCGCCAGCAGCCAATCGCTGGACAGCCTATACAATGAGCAGTTCTTC
cdr3_aa: CASSQSLDSLYNEQFF

j_call: TRBJ2-2
clone_size: .
d_call: .
v_call: TRBV5-5
cdr3_nt: TGTGCCAGCAGCTTTTGGGGTTCGGGCGGGGAGCTGTTTTTT
cdr3_aa: CASSFWGSGGELFF

j_call: TRBJ2-7
clone_size: few
d_call: TRBD1
v_call: TRBV4-2
cdr3_nt: TGTGCCAGCAGCCAAGTCCACCAGGGGGCTTACGAGCAGTACTTC
cdr3_aa: CASSQVHQGAYEQYF

j_call: TRBJ2-1
clone_size: .
d_call: .
v_call: TRBV27
cdr3_nt: TGTGCCAGCAGTTTTGGGCAGGGCAATGAGCAGTTCTTC
cdr3_aa: CASSFGQGNEQFF

j_call: TRBJ1-6
clone_size: few
d_call: TRBD1
v_call: TRBV7-8
cdr3_nt: TGTGCCAGCAGCTTAACTTCGAAGACAGGGGCACCCCTCCACTTT
cdr3_aa: CASSLTSKTGAPLHF

j_call: TRBJ1-1
clone_size: many
d_call: .
v_call: TRBV7-8
cdr3_nt: TGTGCCAGCAGCTTAGGGGGGACTATGAACACTGAAGCTTTCTTT
cdr3_aa: CASSLGGTMNTEAFF

j_call: TRBJ2-1
clone_size: .
d_call: TRBD2
v_call: TRBV19
cdr3_nt: TGTGCCAGTAGATCGGGGGGGGAGACCTACAATGAGCAGTTCTTC
cdr3_aa: CASRSGGETYNEQFF

j_call: TRBJ1-5
clone_size: .
d_call: .
v_call: TRBV5-1
cdr3_nt: TGCGCCAGCAGCTTGGGAGAGGGGGACGGCAATCAGCCCCAGCATTTT
cdr3_aa: CASSLGEGDGNQPQHF

j_call: TRBJ2-1
clone_size: few
d_call: .
v_call: TRBV6-1
cdr3_nt: TGTGCCAGCAGTGAAGCCTGGGGGACCCCTAATTGGAATGAGCAGTTCTTC
cdr3_aa: CASSEAWGTPNWNEQFF

j_call: TRBJ2-1
clone_size: .
d_call: .
v_call: TRBV12-3/TRBV12-4
cdr3_nt: TGTGCCAGCAGTTTTGTCCTCTTGCGTATCAGCCCAACCTACAATGAGCAGTTCTTC
cdr3_aa: CASSFVLLRISPTYNEQFF

j_call: TRBJ1-2
clone_size: .
d_call: .
v_call: TRBV12-3/TRBV12-4
cdr3_nt: TGTGCCAGCAGGGAGGACAGCAACTATGGCTACACCTTC
cdr3_aa: CASREDSNYGYTF

j_call: TRBJ2-1
clone_size: few
d_call: .
v_call: TRBV14
cdr3_nt: TGTGCCAGCAGCCAAGCCAGCTACAATGAGCAGTTCTTC
cdr3_aa: CASSQASYNEQFF

j_call: TRBJ2-4
clone_size: .
d_call: .
v_call: TRBV11-2
cdr3_nt: TGTGCCAGCAGCCTCCGGGACAGTATTTGGGAGGTAGCCAAAAACATTCAGTACTTC
cdr3_aa: CASSLRDSIWEVAKNIQYF

j_call: TRBJ2-5
clone_size: .
d_call: .
v_call: TRBV20-1
cdr3_nt: TGCAGTGCTAAGGCGGGATTCCAAGAGACCCAGTACTTC
cdr3_aa: CSAKAGFQETQYF

j_call: TRBJ2-7
clone_size: few
d_call: .
v_call: TRBV12-3/TRBV12-4
cdr3_nt: TGTGCCAGCAGTTTAGGACAGGTTATTTACGAGCAGTACTTC
cdr3_aa: CASSLGQVIYEQYF

j_call: TRBJ2-2
clone_size: .
d_call: TRBD2
v_call: TRBV3-1
cdr3_nt: TGTGCCAGCAGCCCCCATTGGCGGGGGGACAAATTCAAGGGGCTGTTTTTT
cdr3_aa: CASSPHWRGDKFKGLFF

j_call: TRBJ1-1
clone_size: .
d_call: .
v_call: TRBV2
cdr3_nt: TGTGCCAGCAGTGACAGGAGGCAAGCTTTCTTT
cdr3_aa: CASSDRRQAFF

j_call: TRBJ1-1
clone_size: many
d_call: .
v_call: TRBV7-2
cdr3_nt: TGTGCCAGCAGCTTAGATTTCAGATTGGACACTGAAGCTTTCTTT
cdr3_aa: CASSLDFRLDTEAFF

j_call: TRBJ2-1
clone_size: .
d_call: TRBD1
v_call: TRBV7-9
cdr3_nt: TGTGCCAGCAGCTTAGGGGACAGGCGACCCCCCAATGAGCAGTTCTTC
cdr3_aa: CASSLGDRRPPNEQFF

j_call: TRBJ1-1
clone_size: .
d_call: .
v_call: TRBV19
cdr3_nt: TGTGCCAGTAATAGGGGCGCTGAAGCTTTCTTT
cdr3_aa: CASNRGAEAFF

j_call: TRBJ2-5
clone_size: many
d_call: TRBD1
v_call: TRBV12-3/TRBV12-4
cdr3_nt: TGTGCCAGCAGTGATACGACAGGGATGCGAGAGACCCAGTACTTC
cdr3_aa: CASSDTTGMRETQYF